Given below is one TCR beta chain in context. The read ends 3 residues early relative to the CDR3; the germline J gene fills the gap. The data were obtained in a study of T cells in women clearing cervical HPV infection. At the level of the study: Cases: HPV16-related CIN3 or worse on histology, a couple of invasive cancers. With HLA typing for only a few women, HLA confounding remains possible.

Genomic DNA, averaging about 1,100 ng per sample, yielded TCR beta CDR3 via immunoSEQ. Method: immunoSEQ multiplex PCR; TCRdb's copy keeps in-frame clones and lacks some. This listing includes under 20,000 clones. With 1 base clipped from V and 2 bases from J, the junction kept 7 bases outside the gene matches. The CDR3 contains 16 residues. The V gene's germline CDR1 is DFQATT and CDR2 SNEGSKA (reference sequence). Sequenced input: blood buffy coat. This clonotype originated in a woman between 18 and 69 years old with a cervical HPV16 infection that either progressed to CIN3+ or cleared (not recorded which). J is TRBJ1-5 and V is TRBV20-1, with 8 bases aligning to TRBD1. CDR3 DNA (partial): TGCAGTGCTAGAGCCCCGACAGGGGTAGGCAATCAGCCC. Translation gives CSARAPTGVGNQP. In full, the CDR3 reads CSARAPTGVGNQPQHF.